These T cell receptor beta chains were read from a single sample in a study of blood T cell repertoires in COVID-19. Some clones are missing from TCRdb's copy, which holds only in-frame ones; the method was immunoSEQ multiplex PCR. The sample records around 130,000 clones, around 83% being singletons. Sequences were obtained from PBMCs or T cells enriched from blood (not recorded which). The receptors derive from a woman in her thirties who had recovered from COVID-19. Both conserved end residues are part of each CDR3. A D gene is named only where the DNA matches it firmly. The size of a clone is reported for some rows only, either as once, few or many, or as a class for expanded clones.

TRBV7-2,.,TRBJ1-5,.,CASSSTRVGNQPQHF,TGTGCCAGCAGCTCGACTAGGGTTGGCAATCAGCCCCAGCATTTT
TRBV28,.,TRBJ1-4,few,CASSFTGAGKLFF,TGTGCCAGCAGTTTTACTGGGGCCGGAAAACTGTTTTTT
TRBV11-3,TRBD1,TRBJ1-5,.,CASNLRGTDYYSNQPQHF,TGTGCCAGCAACCTACGGGGGACAGACTATTATAGCAATCAGCCCCAGCATTTT
TRBV11-1,TRBD1,TRBJ1-4,once,CASSYTGTVGNEKLFF,TGTGCCAGCAGCTACACAGGGACAGTCGGTAATGAAAAACTGTTTTTT
TRBV12-3/TRBV12-4,TRBD1,TRBJ1-1,.,CASSAQGVGGAFF,TGTGCCAGCAGCGCACAGGGGGTGGGTGGAGCTTTCTTT
TRBV6-5,TRBD1,TRBJ2-2,.,CASGTGVTGELFF,TGTGCCAGCGGGACAGGGGTCACCGGGGAGCTGTTTTTT
TRBV7-2,.,TRBJ2-7,.,CASSLESSRTYEQYF,TGTGCCAGCAGCTTAGAGAGTAGCCGCACCTACGAGCAGTACTTC
TRBV19,.,TRBJ2-2,.,CASSFGGPGELFF,TGTGCCAGTAGTTTCGGGGGTCCCGGGGAGCTGTTTTTT
TRBV3-1/TRBV3-2,TRBD1,TRBJ1-5,.,CASSQNRGGNQPQHF,TGTGCCAGCAGCCAAAACAGGGGCGGCAATCAGCCCCAGCATTTT
TRBV18,.,TRBJ1-1,.,CASSPWGLEAFF,TGTGCCAGCTCACCCTGGGGGCTAGAAGCTTTCTTT
TRBV30,TRBD2,TRBJ2-2,.,CAWREGTSEVGELFF,TGTGCCTGGAGGGAGGGGACTAGTGAAGTCGGGGAGCTGTTTTTT
TRBV5-1,.,TRBJ2-7,.,CASSLDREIHEQYF,TGCGCCAGCAGCTTGGACAGGGAAATCCACGAGCAGTACTTC
TRBV5-4,TRBD2,TRBJ2-2,once,CASSFSVGRDSGELFF,TGTGCCAGCAGCTTTTCGGTCGGGAGGGATTCCGGGGAGCTGTTTTTT
TRBV2,TRBD1,TRBJ2-1,.,CASSDGGRGYYNEQFF,TGTGCCAGCAGTGACGGTGGCAGGGGGTATTACAATGAGCAGTTCTTC
TRBV4-2,.,TRBJ1-1,.,CASGQGRNTEAFF,TGTGCCAGCGGCCAAGGGAGGAACACTGAAGCTTTCTTT
TRBV28,.,TRBJ1-6,.,CASRERSSYNSPLHF,TGTGCCAGCCGCGAAAGGAGCTCCTATAATTCACCCCTCCACTTT
TRBV5-1,TRBD1,TRBJ2-7,.,CASSSRDSTYEQYF,TGCGCCAGCAGCTCCCGGGACAGTACCTACGAGCAGTACTTC
TRBV15,.,TRBJ1-2,.,CATSRDREAYGYTF,TGTGCCACCAGCAGAGACAGGGAGGCCTATGGCTACACCTTC
TRBV30,.,TRBJ1-4,.,CAWSVQGQGSEKLFF,TGTGCCTGGAGTGTACAAGGTCAGGGCAGTGAAAAACTGTTTTTT
TRBV27,.,TRBJ1-2,.,CASSLSPGGGYTF,TGTGCCAGCAGTTTATCGCCGGGTGGCGGCTACACCTTC
TRBV9,.,TRBJ1-6,once,CASSVSVSSYNSPLHF,TGTGCCAGCAGCGTCTCCGTGAGCTCCTATAATTCACCCCTCCACTTT
TRBV6-2/TRBV6-3,.,TRBJ1-5,.,CASSHPIRGTGNQPQHF,TGTGCCAGCAGTCACCCTATCCGGGGGACTGGCAATCAGCCCCAGCATTTT
TRBV2,.,TRBJ1-2,.,CASQVGYSGYTF,TGTGCCAGCCAAGTTGGGTATAGCGGCTACACCTTC
TRBV11-2,.,TRBJ1-6,.,CASSFGAGQSPLHF,TGTGCCAGCAGCTTTGGGGCAGGGCAGTCACCCCTCCACTTT
TRBV7-2,.,TRBJ1-5,.,CASSLSNQPQHF,TGTGCCAGCAGCCTTAGCAATCAGCCCCAGCATTTT
TRBV18,.,TRBJ1-1,.,CASSRRQFEAFF,TGTGCCAGCTCACGAAGACAGTTTGAAGCTTTCTTT
TRBV27,TRBD2,TRBJ2-7,.,CASRASGRALEQYF,TGTGCCAGCAGAGCTAGCGGGAGGGCCCTCGAGCAGTACTTC